The table lists the clone carrying this TCR beta chain with a few counts. Its specificity is unknown. Out of unsorted whole blood came the blood RNA, and germline DNA was extracted as well. Infection with HBV was chronic in patients; they were treatment-naive. This entry belongs to a study of tumor-infiltrating lymphocytes in primary liver carcinoma. General study points: Whereas tumor region pairs overlapped more, tumor-adjacent and tumor-blood pairs overlapped less. Bulk samples went unsorted, so CD4+ and CD8+ repertoires were not compared.

cDNA specific to TCR beta was made from 500 ng of total RNA, with a constant-region primer employed for priming. Generation of the TCR beta libraries relied on three nested multiplex PCR rounds using slightly modified ARM-PCR. Both of the initial two PCR rounds ran for 10 cycles and employed TRBV1-TRBV30 forward primers alongside a C-beta reverse primer. From the multiplex PCR reads, TCRdb called clonotypes with MiXCR, one entry per CDR3 protein. Here the sample spans approximately 330,000 distinct CDR3 sequences, approximately 64% being singletons. There are 14 residues in the CDR3. Trimming cost V 5 bases and J 4 bases; bases outside gene matches: 4. The germline V gene encodes CDR1 SEHNR and CDR2 FQNEAQ (reference sequence).

V and J are TRBV7-9 and TRBJ1-2, with 10 nucleotides matching TRBD1. Sequencing used peripheral blood. The sequence derives from a man between 40 and 49 years old with primary liver carcinoma and hepatitis B virus infection. The CDR3 protein is CASSRRTGGYGYTF. DNA of the CDR3: TGTGCCAGCAGCCGCCGGACAGGGGGCTATGGCTACACCTTC.